What follows is one T cell receptor beta chain and its context. The sample comes from a study of blood T cell repertoires in COVID-19. The wider study: Sources were T cells, B-cell-depleted T cells, or PBMCs; the material itself was cDNA or gDNA.

Authors' analysis steps: Reference gene primer amplification gave nucleated cell count estimates. TCRdb keeps only in-frame clones here, not all; method: immunoSEQ multiplex PCR. That table supplies the V and J calls and clone size; D and trimming were determined from the DNA. The sample has 200,000 or so clones; more than 70% are singletons. Participant ages covered about 18 to 100 years across around 25 US areas. The V gene lost 3 bases and the J gene lost 5 bases, with 4 bases spanning the gap. The CDR3 consists of 11 residues. The germline CDR1 and CDR2 sequences are MNHEY and SVGAGI. This sequence joins TRBV6-5 and TRBJ2-5, with D hard to call. The TCR originated in a woman aged 18-29 years who had recovered from COVID-19. The sequenced sample was PBMCs or T cells enriched from blood (not recorded which). CDR3 nucleotides: TGTGCCAGCAGTTATAGTGAGACCCAGTACTTC. As protein: CASSYSETQYF.